Below are 30 T cell receptor beta chains sequenced from a single sample in a study of CD8+CD57+ T cells in acquired aplastic anemia. Genomic DNA acted as the template from which TCR beta VDJ combination and CDR3 sequence profiling were carried out. TCRdb used MiXCR to reprocess the reads, holding one entry per CDR3 protein. The sample carries 400,000 to 450,000 distinct CDR3 sequences, about two thirds recorded once. The sequenced sample consisted of sorted CD4+, CD8+, or CD8+CD57+ T cells (not recorded which) from PBMCs. The receptors were gathered from a human donor in good health, serving as a control.

The chain has TRBV7-9 and TRBJ1-1, with D maybe TRBD1 (6 bases). Germline loops: CDR1 SEHNR, CDR2 FQNEAQ (reference sequence). Trimming removed 5 bases from V and 10 bases from J, with 26 bases in between. This CDR3 is built from 16 residues. CDR3 loop: CASSPGGGRRNTIAFF. The CDR3 DNA is TGTGCCAGCAGCCCCGGTGGGGGGCGGAGGAACACCATAGCTTTCTTT.

Note on this clonotype: The DNA is left out, because the CDR3 cannot be placed on it with certainty; the CDR3 is given as TCRdb lists it. The chain joins TRBV9 to TRBJ2-7; the D call of TRBD1 is as the table states it, not checked on the DNA. The CDR3 spans 14 residues, counting both ends. CDR1 is SGDLS, CDR2 YYNGEE, per germline. The chain's CDR3 is CASSVGPGTGETDF.

At least ten counts were recorded for this clonotype. V gene TRBV6-5 combines with J gene TRBJ2-6; D unresolved. Trimming left V 2 bases short and J 0 bases short, with 11 bases between. CDR1 and CDR2 (germline): MNHEY, SVGAGI. The CDR3 totals 17 residues. The CDR3 loop reads CASSYAQRRSGANVLTF. The CDR3 bases are TGTGCCAGCAGTTACGCACAACGCCGCTCTGGGGCCAACGTCCTGACTTTC.

This clonotype appeared a single time. One end of the junction is discordant with germline, which a read error may explain. V is TRBV7-2 and J is TRBJ1-5, with D maybe TRBD1 (6 bases). Germline V gene data show CDR1 as SGHTA and CDR2 as FQGNSA. This CDR3 region has 14 residues. CDR3 amino acids: CAGARTANQPQHYF. In nucleotides, the CDR3 is TGTGCCGGAGCCCGGACAGCTAATCAGCCCCAGCATTATTTT.

This clonotype was picked up one time. The chain employs TRBV5-5 and TRBJ1-2, with D unclear. V lost 5 bases, J lost 4 bases, and 15 bases lay in between. CDR1 and CDR2 from the germline V gene are SGHKS and YYEKEE (reference sequence). The CDR3 covers 14 residues. The CDR3: CASSVERVFYGYTF. CDR3 DNA: TGTGCCAGCAGTGTGGAACGAGTATTCTATGGCTACACCTTC.

The genes are TRBV6-5 and TRBJ2-7; 11 nucleotides agree with TRBD2. V trimming: 7 bases; J trimming: 5 bases; junction bases outside the gene matches: 7. Germline CDR1 reads MNHEY; CDR2 reads SVGAGI. This CDR3 region has 14 residues. CDR3 bases: TGTGCCAGCAACAAGATAGCGGGAGGGCACGAGCAGTACTTC. It yields the protein CASNKIAGGHEQYF.

Comments on this clonotype: The junction departs from the called germline gene at one end, perhaps through a read error. This chain links TRBV9 with TRBJ2-7; D might be TRBD2 (6 bases). CDR1 is SGDLS and CDR2 is YYNGEE in the germline V gene. This CDR3 comprises 16 residues. CDR3 sequence (DNA): TGTGCCAGCAGCTCCGGCGGGGCAGGCTACTCCTTCGAGCAGTACTTC. As protein: CASSSGGAGYSFEQYF.

The chain recombines TRBV4-1 with TRBJ2-7, with no clear D. Trimming removed 1 base at V and 2 bases at J, with 12 bases between. Germline values: CDR1 MGHRA, CDR2 YSYEKL. The CDR3 runs to 15 residues. The CDR3 sequence: CASSQAHSSTYEQYF. CDR3 coding DNA: TGCGCCAGCAGCCAAGCCCACTCTTCGACCTACGAGCAGTACTTC.

This clonotype was seen once. The CDR3 DNA is TGTGCCAGTAGTCAATCTGGGCAGGCCGGGGAGCTGTTTTTT. Translation: CASSQSGQAGELFF. The chain joins TRBV11-1 to TRBJ2-2; D not certain. CDR3 length: 14 residues. Trimming took off 9 bases at V and 6 bases at J, with 17 bases between the two ends. Germline CDR1 SGHAT, CDR2 FQDESV (reference sequence).

The rearrangement joins TRBV7-2 to TRBJ1-3; 7 bases fit TRBD1. The germline CDR1 and CDR2 sequences are SGHTA and FQGNSA. The CDR3 sequence is 16 residues long. V lost 4 bases to trimming and J lost 13 bases; unmatched junction nucleotides: 19. The CDR3 nucleotides read TGTGCCAGCAGCTCATCTAGCGAGGGGGCAGTAGATACGATATATTTT. It yields the protein CASSSSSEGAVDTIYF.

There are many counts of this clonotype. V is TRBV15 and J is TRBJ1-2; 8 bases agree with TRBD1. After removal of 3 bases from V and 4 bases from J, the junction contained 4 bases not matched to a gene. The CDR3 contains 14 residues. Germline assignment: CDR1 LNHNV and CDR2 YYDKDF (reference sequence). CDR3 residues: CATSRDRAGYGYTF. CDR3 coding DNA: TGTGCCACCAGCAGGGACAGGGCAGGCTATGGCTACACCTTC.

The chain is built from TRBV20-1 and TRBJ1-2; D is unresolved. This CDR3 is built from 14 residues. The germline gives CDR1 DFQATT, CDR2 SNEGSKA (reference sequence). Deletions cut 6 bases from V and 5 bases from J, with 19 bases between. The CDR3 DNA reads TGCAGTGCACAAAGACCGGCGGAAGTGTATGGCTACACCTTC. Translating gives CSAQRPAEVYGYTF.

The rearrangement uses TRBV20-1 and TRBJ2-7; the D is unclear. V was clipped by 5 bases and J by 0 bases, with 14 bases between them. The CDR3 is made up of 14 amino acids. The germline CDR1 and CDR2 sequences are DFQATT and SNEGSKA (reference sequence). The CDR3 DNA is TGCAGTGCTTACGGGTCCCCTGGCTCCTACGAGCAGTACTTC. It codes for CSAYGSPGSYEQYF.

Concerning this clonotype: The conserved closing phenylalanine or tryptophan is absent in this CDR3, likely reflecting a read error. V and J are TRBV7-3 and TRBJ2-7; 9 bases are a match to TRBD1. Germline CDR1 SGHTA, CDR2 FQGTGA. Germline trimming cut 11 bases from V and 8 bases from J; bases unmatched to any gene: 13. CDR3 length equals 13 residues. In DNA form, the CDR3 reads TGTGCCTGGGATTTCGGGACAGGGAGAAAGCAGTACCAC. Translation: CAWDFGTGRKQYH.

On this clonotype itself: A single base separates this from a much larger clone, so it may be a read error. The chain couples TRBV12-3 or TRBV12-4 to TRBJ1-1; D call uncertain. The CDR3 is 13 residues long. For the CDR3, the DNA is TGTCCCAGCAGTTTACAACAGAACACTGAAGCTTTCTTT. This encodes CPSSLQQNTEAFF.

This clonotype was picked up many times. V and J are TRBV29-1 and TRBJ1-1, with a tentative D call TRBD1 (6 bases). V was pared by 3 bases and J by 0 bases, with 11 bases between. The CDR3 has 14 residues. The germline V gene has CDR1 SQVTM and CDR2 ANQGSEA. This CDR3 reads CSVDVQGLNTEAFF. The DNA of the CDR3 is TGCAGCGTTGATGTACAGGGACTGAACACTGAAGCTTTCTTT.

In its sample, this clonotype was seen once. A read error may account for a junction end that differs from germline. The genes are TRBV7-3 and TRBJ2-3, with D maybe TRBD1 (6 bases). The CDR3 spans 15 residues. Germline CDR1 is SGHTA and CDR2 is FQGTGA. The CDR3 loop reads CASSCDRFSTDTQYF. As DNA, the CDR3 is TGCGCCAGCAGCTGCGACAGGTTTAGCACAGATACGCAGTATTTT.

This clonotype was seen many times. The V call is TRBV20-1, the J call TRBJ2-7; 7 bases match TRBD2. The CDR3 loop spans 16 amino acids. Losses at the gene ends were 5 bases for V and 0 bases for J; bases not matched to a gene: 13. Per the germline V gene, CDR1 is DFQATT and CDR2 is SNEGSKA (reference sequence). The CDR3 sequence: CSAVPSGPRSSYEQYF. CDR3 bases: TGCAGTGCTGTCCCTAGCGGCCCTAGGAGCTCCTACGAGCAGTACTTC.

This sequence joins TRBV2 and TRBJ2-7; 10 bases match TRBD2. Germline values: CDR1 SNHLY, CDR2 FYNNEI. V lost 8 bases to trimming and J lost 0 bases; unmatched junction nucleotides: 1. The CDR3 contains 13 residues. The CDR3 reads CASGLAASYEQYV. The CDR3 DNA reads as TGTGCCAGCGGACTAGCGGCCTCCTACGAGCAGTACGTC.

As for this clonotype: It may be a read error: a sequence one base away is much more abundant. The chain recombines TRBV20-1 with TRBJ2-5; 14 positions match TRBD2. CDR3 length equals 17 residues. Germline V gene sequence: CDR1 DFQATT, CDR2 SNEGSKA (reference sequence). CDR3 amino acids: CSARGTSGGLIKETPYF. The CDR3 DNA is TGCAGTGCGAGAGGGACTAGCGGGGGCCTTATAAAAGAGACCCCGTACTTC.

The genes are TRBV7-2 and TRBJ2-3; D is unresolved. The CDR3 sequence is 13 residues long. Between the trimmed V and J ends, which lost 4 bases and 2 bases, there was a span of 7 bases. CDR1 and CDR2 from the germline V gene are SGHTA and FQGNSA. Here the CDR3 DNA reads TGTGCCAGCAGCTCGTATTTCACAGATACGCAGTATTTT. This translates into CASSSYFTDTQYF.

This clonotype appeared many times. J is TRBJ1-5 and V is TRBV10-3; D might be TRBD1 (5 bases). V dropped 3 bases and J dropped 1 base, with 7 bases sitting between them. The CDR3 has 14 residues. CDR1 is ENHRY and CDR2 is SYGVKD in the germline V gene. The CDR3 spells CAISEGVSNQPQHF. In DNA form, the CDR3 reads TGTGCCATCAGTGAAGGGGTAAGCAATCAGCCCCAGCATTTT.

This clonotype has a count of ten or more. The rearrangement joins TRBV11-2 to TRBJ2-6; TRBD2 matches 8 bases. Germline V gene data show CDR1 as SGHAT and CDR2 as FQNNGV. The CDR3 is made up of 13 amino acids. With 11 bases clipped from V and 3 bases from J, the junction kept 3 bases outside the gene matches. The CDR3 coding sequence is TGTGCCTTCGGGGGGGATGGGGCCAACGTCCTGACTTTC. Translating it yields CAFGGDGANVLTF.

In its sample, this clonotype was seen many times. The V gene is TRBV3-1, the J gene TRBJ1-2; a possible D gene is TRBD1 (5 bases). Trimming cost V 3 bases and J 6 bases, with 20 bases left between them. Germline V gene data show CDR1 as LGHDT and CDR2 as YNNKEL (reference sequence). CDR3 length equals 16 residues. CDR3 in amino acids: CASSHFGTPSPDGYTF. CDR3 bases: TGTGCCAGCAGCCATTTTGGGACGCCCTCGCCAGATGGCTACACCTTC.

This sequence joins TRBV12-3 or TRBV12-4 and TRBJ2-7; D might be TRBD1 (6 bases). The CDR3 sequence is 14 residues long. V gave up 4 bases and J gave up 5 bases, with 15 bases separating them. CDR3 sequence (DNA): TGTGCCAGCAGTTCCAGACAGGACGGCCACGAGCAGTACTTC. It translates to CASSSRQDGHEQYF.

This clonotype was observed a single time. The chain recombines TRBV7-9 with TRBJ1-2; possible D gene TRBD1, 5 bases. V was trimmed by 1 base and J by 5 bases, leaving 11 bases between them. The germline gives CDR1 SEHNR, CDR2 FQNEAQ (reference sequence). This CDR3 is 14 amino acids long. The CDR3 protein is CASSLVWPGYGYTF. In nucleotides, the CDR3 is TGTGCCAGCAGCTTAGTATGGCCAGGGTATGGCTACACCTTC.

This clonotype came up many times. This rearrangement joins TRBV20-1 to TRBJ2-1; the match to TRBD2 covers 13 bases. CDR1 is DFQATT and CDR2 is SNEGSKA in the germline V gene (reference sequence). There are 12 residues in the CDR3. The junction had 5 bases not matched to a gene; V was cut back by 3 bases and J by 15 bases. CDR3 DNA: TGCAGTGCTAGTGGACTAGCGGGGGACCCGTTCTTC. Its translation is CSASGLAGDPFF.

The chain carries TRBV20-1 and TRBJ1-2; 7 bases agree with TRBD1. The junction had 15 bases not matched to a gene; V was cut back by 6 bases and J by 8 bases. The CDR3 is 14 residues long. Looked up from germline, CDR1 is DFQATT and CDR2 is SNEGSKA (reference sequence). CDR3 in amino acids: CSAGHRQGSAGYTF. The CDR3 DNA sequence: TGCAGTGCCGGCCATCGACAGGGATCAGCCGGCTACACCTTC.

A remark on this clonotype: The junction departs from the called germline gene at one end, perhaps through a read error. J is TRBJ1-1 and V is TRBV7-9; possibly TRBD1 for D (6 bases). In germline, CDR1 is SEHNR, CDR2 FQNEAQ (reference sequence). The CDR3 extends over 14 amino acids. This CDR3 is CAGTRGQTAGEAWF. The CDR3 DNA follows: TGTGCCGGCACCCGGGGGCAGACCGCGGGGGAAGCTTGGTTT.

The rearrangement links TRBV7-2 to TRBJ2-1; 7 nucleotides match TRBD1. The germline gives CDR1 SGHTA, CDR2 FQGNSA. The CDR3 has 15 amino acids. The J segment lost 1 base and the V segment lost 3 bases, leaving 3 bases of the junction unmatched. The CDR3 nucleotides read TGTGCCAGCAGCTTTGACAGGGAGTCCTACAATGAGCAGTTCTTC. Amino acids: CASSFDRESYNEQFF.